This T cell receptor beta chain was sequenced in a study of Graves' ophthalmopathy and Graves' hyperthyroidism. This clonotype was detected ten times or more. Its antigen remains unidentified. Moderate-to-severe activity, CAS at least 3, NOSPECS at least 4 and duration under 3 months characterized donors with ophthalmopathy. The study excluded patients with other autoimmune diseases, uncontrolled infections, pregnancy or lactation. The diagnostic workup employed clinical symptoms, serum thyroxine, TRAb, thyroid ultrasound and orbital computed tomography. General study points: Forecasting of ophthalmopathy progression by the model achieved around 71% sensitivity and less than 80% specificity.

The V and J ends lost 1 base and 2 bases, in that order; junction bases with no gene match: 7. Germline CDR1 reads SQVTM; CDR2 reads ANQGSEA. The CDR3 totals 15 residues. For repertoire sequencing, the TCR beta CDR3 regions were amplified from RNA transcripts. Amplification began with first-round RT-PCR using HTBI primers, then second-round multiplex PCR was performed. TCRdb processed the multiplex PCR reads anew with MiXCR; each CDR3 protein has one entry. Of about 370,000 distinct CDR3 sequences in the sample, around 19% are singletons; the top ten hold roughly 1.5%. What was sequenced was peripheral blood. The chain is built from TRBV29-1 and TRBJ2-7, with 8 bases aligning to TRBD2. The receptor's source is a young woman with Graves' ophthalmopathy. The CDR3 region is CSVEGTSTSAYEQYF. CDR3 DNA sequence: TGCAGCGTTGAAGGGACTAGCACCTCAGCCTACGAGCAGTACTTC.